Listed below are T cell receptor beta chains from one sample, sequenced in a study of blood T cell repertoires in COVID-19. Repertoires were generated with immunoSEQ multiplex PCR, while TCRdb's copy carries only in-frame clones and drops some. The repertoire has about half a million clones, 70% to 90% of them found once; the top ten carry 3.2%. The source material was peripheral blood. These receptors all stem from a human donor in a cohort sampled during active COVID-19. The CDR3 runs from the conserved cysteine through the conserved F or W. The D gene is left open where the match is weak. Rows give clone size only sometimes, using once, few, many, or a class for an expanded clone.

v_call,j_call,clone_size,cdr3_length,d_call,cdr3_nt,cdr3_aa
TRBV5-1,TRBJ2-1,few,15,-,TGCGCCAGCAGCCTCACAAGTGATTCCTACAATGAGCAGTTCTTC,CASSLTSDSYNEQFF
TRBV24-1,TRBJ1-4,-,16,-,TGTGCCACCAGTGACTCCCGCGGGGGCACTAATGAAAAACTGTTTTTT,CATSDSRGGTNEKLFF
TRBV28,TRBJ1-6,-,14,-,TGTGCCAGCAGTTTCGACAGCCTGAATTCACCCCTCCACTTT,CASSFDSLNSPLHF
TRBV6-5,TRBJ1-2,-,13,TRBD1,TGTGCCTCAGGGGGGCGCATCCCCTATGGCTACACCTTC,CASGGRIPYGYTF
TRBV7-9,TRBJ2-6,-,15,-,TGTGCCAGCAGCTCGGAGGACGCTGGGGCCAACGTCCTGACTTTC,CASSSEDAGANVLTF
TRBV19,TRBJ2-2,-,17,TRBD2,TGTGCCAGTAGTATAGATGCCGGGAGGGCCCGGGTCGGGGAGCTGTTTTTT,CASSIDAGRARVGELFF
TRBV18,TRBJ2-7,-,15,TRBD1,TGTGCCAGCTCATCCCCGTGGGACAGACCCTACGAGCAGTACTTC,CASSSPWDRPYEQYF
TRBV12-3/TRBV12-4,TRBJ1-3,-,13,-,TGTGCCAGCAGTTTAAGACAGGCGCGTCAGATGGATTTT,CASSLRQARQMDF
TRBV28,TRBJ1-2,-,16,TRBD1,TGTGCCAGCAGTTCGATTGCCGACAGGGATTCTGGAGGCTACACCTTC,CASSSIADRDSGGYTF
TRBV6-2/TRBV6-3,TRBJ1-5,-,15,TRBD1,TGTGCCAGCAGTTACGATGACAGGGTCGGCCAGCCCCAGCATTTT,CASSYDDRVGQPQHF
TRBV3-1/TRBV3-2,TRBJ2-3,-,24,TRBD2,TGTGCCAGCGGCCATTCCTCGGCAGGTCTGATTAACAGGCGGGAGGCCGTGCCGGCAGATACGCAGTATTTT,CASGHSSAGLINRREAVPADTQYF
TRBV18,TRBJ2-1,-,13,-,TGTGCCAGCTCACCGGGGCAACACAATGAGCAGTTCTTC,CASSPGQHNEQFF
TRBV10-3,TRBJ2-5,-,13,TRBD2,TGTGCCATCGGGGCGGGAGGGCAAGAGACCCAGTACTTC,CAIGAGGQETQYF
TRBV7-9,TRBJ1-5,once,18,TRBD1,TGTGCCAGCAGCCCGAGCTTCTACGGGACAGGATTTAATCAGCCCCAGCATTTT,CASSPSFYGTGFNQPQHF
TRBV7-2,TRBJ1-2,-,15,-,TGTGCCAGCAGCTTAGATGCAGGGGCTAACTATGGCTACACCTTC,CASSLDAGANYGYTF
TRBV6-5,TRBJ1-3,-,14,-,TGTGCCAGCATAAAGAGGACAAATGGAAACACCATATATTTT,CASIKRTNGNTIYF
TRBV30,TRBJ2-5,few,14,-,TGTGCCTGGAGTGTAAACCGGGGGACAGAGACCCAGTACTTC,CAWSVNRGTETQYF
TRBV5-1,TRBJ2-1,many,14,TRBD2,TGCGCCAGCACGGGACTAGCGGGAGCGACTGAGCAGTTCTTC,CASTGLAGATEQFF
TRBV19,TRBJ1-1,-,15,TRBD1,TGTGCCAGTGTATCGGGGACAGGGGGGAACACTGAAGCTTTCTTT,CASVSGTGGNTEAFF
TRBV2,TRBJ2-1,-,17,TRBD2,TGTGCCAGCAGTGAAGGGGGCAGTCTAGCGGGAGCCTCAGAGCAGTTCTTC,CASSEGGSLAGASEQFF
TRBV5-6,TRBJ2-7,-,14,TRBD1,TGTGCCAGCAGCTTCCGGACAGGGTCCTACGAGCAGTACTTC,CASSFRTGSYEQYF
TRBV5-6,TRBJ1-1,-,16,-,TGTGCCAGCAGCTTAGGTCAGGGGCTTCGGAACACTGAAGCTTTCTTT,CASSLGQGLRNTEAFF
TRBV5-6,TRBJ2-7,-,14,TRBD2,TGTGCCAGCAGCTTGGAAAGCGGGAGATCCGAGCAGTACTTC,CASSLESGRSEQYF
TRBV28,TRBJ1-5,few,14,-,TGTGCCAGCAGTTTAGAGGGATTGGATCAGCCCCAGCATTTT,CASSLEGLDQPQHF